The following is a TCR beta chain sequence with its context. This clone's antigen is unknown. Base qualities were left out, and no much larger clone turns up one base away. The sample originates from a study of blood T cell repertoires in COVID-19 (dated by TCRdb to 2018 to 2020). In terms of the full investigation: Samples covering the acute and convalescent phases of COVID-19 were provided by collaborators in the United States, Italy and Spain. The prospective study material was composed of cDNA or gDNA derived from T cells, B-cell-depleted T cells, or PBMCs. A freely available public database, intended as a resource for researchers studying the immune response to SARS-CoV-2, is where the repertoires were released. Where available, HLA class I and class II types were obtained from metadata supplied by the sample provider rather than from assay-based typing. The dataset comprised deeply sampled blood TCRbeta repertoires from subjects exposed to, actively infected with, or recovered from COVID-19. Nearly every sample came with metadata listing a de-identified subject ID, COVID-19 status, age in years and sex. Samples were obtained from the ongoing ImmuneRACE study (first 160 participants) and from over 1,000 subjects provided by 6 global collaborators. What the work shows at the level of the full study, not this receptor alone: The amount of clinical and demographic metadata varied by source and participant and was provided uncurated.

Each collaborating institution followed its own protocols to collect whole blood in K2EDTA tubes. For TCRbeta analysis, collaborators shipped samples in one of three forms: frozen whole blood, isolated PBMCs, or DNA extracted from either of those sample types. TCRbeta CDR3 regions were amplified from genomic DNA using the immunoSEQ Assay, a bias-controlled multiplex PCR. From the authors' description of their analysis: Within the assay, amplification of reference gene primers was used to estimate how many nucleated cells each sample contained. To quantify the absolute abundance of each unique TCRbeta CDR3 rearrangement, sequence reads were collapsed and filtered. For each sample, productive Simpson clonality was calculated by taking the square root of Simpson's diversity index across productive rearrangements. This immuneACCESS table, as held by TCRdb, lists in-frame sequences with V and J called but not all clones. Of the missing ones, under half trace to an unresolved V gene in checked studies; the others have no known cause. For V, J and clone size, that table is used; D and trimming come from the DNA. Present in this sample are about 110,000 clones, roughly four fifths of which were seen just once. The top ten hold just over 4% of the sample.

The sequence was obtained from a woman in her seventies with acute or convalescent COVID-19. Sequencing was carried out using peripheral blood.

The CDR3 loop reads CASSSTLAGPNNEQFF. The DNA sequence is as follows: TGTGCCAGCAGCTCGACATTAGCGGGACCCAACAATGAGCAGTTCTTC. The V gene is TRBV7-3 and the J gene is TRBJ2-1, and 8 bases in between align with TRBD2. V loses 4 bases at its end and J loses 5 bases; junction bases beyond the gene matches: 10. CDR3 length: 16 amino acids, cysteine to phenylalanine. The DNA shown is the 48-base CDR3, in frame from base 1. The germline V gene encodes CDR1 SGHTA and CDR2 FQGTGA.